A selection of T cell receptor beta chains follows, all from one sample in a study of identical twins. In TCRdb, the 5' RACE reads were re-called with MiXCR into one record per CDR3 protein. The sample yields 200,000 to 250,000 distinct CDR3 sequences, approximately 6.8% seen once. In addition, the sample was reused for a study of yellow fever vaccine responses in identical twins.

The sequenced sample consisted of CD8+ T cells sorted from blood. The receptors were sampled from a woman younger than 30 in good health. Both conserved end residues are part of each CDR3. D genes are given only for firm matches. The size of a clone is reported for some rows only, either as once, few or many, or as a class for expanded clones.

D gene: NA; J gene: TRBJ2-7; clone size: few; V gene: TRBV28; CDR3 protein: CASIPPGASPYEQYF; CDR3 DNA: TGTGCCAGCATTCCCCCCGGAGCCTCCCCCTACGAGCAGTACTTC
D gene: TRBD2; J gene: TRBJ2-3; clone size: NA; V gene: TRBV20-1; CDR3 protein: CSARDFSGRFTDTQYF; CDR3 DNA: TGCAGTGCTAGAGATTTTAGCGGGAGATTTACAGATACGCAGTATTTT
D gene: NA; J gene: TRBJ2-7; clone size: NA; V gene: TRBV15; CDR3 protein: CATSPRQGSKVEQYF; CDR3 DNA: TGTGCCACCAGCCCAAGGCAGGGGAGTAAGGTCGAGCAGTACTTC
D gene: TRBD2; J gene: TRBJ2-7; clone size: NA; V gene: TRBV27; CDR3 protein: CASSLLAGVYEQYF; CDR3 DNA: TGTGCCAGCAGTTTATTAGCGGGAGTCTACGAGCAGTACTTC
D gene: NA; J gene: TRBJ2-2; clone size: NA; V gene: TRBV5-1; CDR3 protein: CASSLAGYTTGELFF; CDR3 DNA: TGCGCCAGCAGCTTGGCTGGCTACACCACCGGGGAGCTGTTTTTT
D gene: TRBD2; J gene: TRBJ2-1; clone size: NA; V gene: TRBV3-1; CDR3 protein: CASSQKGLVSYNVQFF; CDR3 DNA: TGTGCCAGCAGCCAAAAGGGACTAGTTTCCTACAATGTGCAGTTCTTC
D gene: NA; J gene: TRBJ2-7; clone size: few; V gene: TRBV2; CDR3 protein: CASSVVFGTAGDEQYF; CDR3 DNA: TGTGCCAGCAGTGTCGTGTTCGGGACAGCGGGCGACGAGCAGTACTTC
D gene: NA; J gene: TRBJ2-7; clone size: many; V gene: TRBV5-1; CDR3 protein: CASSLSFRGSYEQYF; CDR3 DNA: TGCGCCAGCAGCTTGAGCTTCAGGGGTAGCTACGAGCAGTACTTC
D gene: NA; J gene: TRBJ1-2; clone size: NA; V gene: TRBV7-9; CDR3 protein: CASSPPQGSLYGYTF; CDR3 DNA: TGTGCCAGCAGCCCCCCTCAGGGCTCCCTTTATGGCTACACCTTC
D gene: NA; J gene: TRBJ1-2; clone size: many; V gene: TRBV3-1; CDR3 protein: CASSRTVPEDGYTF; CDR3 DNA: TGTGCCAGCAGCCGCACAGTGCCCGAGGATGGCTACACCTTC
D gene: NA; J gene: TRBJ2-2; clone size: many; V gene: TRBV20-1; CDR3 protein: CSADGDTGELFF; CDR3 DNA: TGCAGTGCTGACGGTGACACCGGGGAGCTGTTTTTT
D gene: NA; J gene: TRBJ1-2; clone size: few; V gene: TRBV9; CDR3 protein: CASSTRTSGGYTF; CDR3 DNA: TGTGCCAGCAGCACACGGACGTCGGGTGGCTACACCTTC
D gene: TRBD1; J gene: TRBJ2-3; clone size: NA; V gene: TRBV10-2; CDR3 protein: CASSAPTGLWTDTQYF; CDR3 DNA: TGCGCCAGCAGTGCCCCGACAGGGTTGTGGACAGATACGCAGTATTTT
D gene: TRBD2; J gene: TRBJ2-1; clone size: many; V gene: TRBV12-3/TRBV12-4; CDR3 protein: CASSTPRGRDFDEQFF; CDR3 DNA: TGTGCCAGCAGTACCCCACGCGGGAGGGATTTCGATGAGCAGTTCTTC
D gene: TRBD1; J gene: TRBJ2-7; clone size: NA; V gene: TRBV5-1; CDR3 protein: CASSGDSRGREQYF; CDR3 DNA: TGCGCCAGCAGCGGGGACAGCCGTGGGCGCGAGCAGTACTTC
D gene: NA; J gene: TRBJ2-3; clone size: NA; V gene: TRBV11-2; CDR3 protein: CASSLQAEEGDTQYF; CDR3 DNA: TGTGCCAGCAGCTTACAGGCGGAAGAGGGAGATACGCAGTATTTT
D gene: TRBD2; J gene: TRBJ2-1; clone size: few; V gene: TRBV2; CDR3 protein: CASRAGGGNEQFF; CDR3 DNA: TGTGCCAGCAGGGCGGGAGGGGGAAATGAGCAGTTCTTC
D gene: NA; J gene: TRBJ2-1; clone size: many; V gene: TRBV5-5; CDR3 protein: CASSLVGYEQFF; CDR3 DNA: TGTGCCAGCAGCTTGGTTGGTTATGAGCAGTTCTTC
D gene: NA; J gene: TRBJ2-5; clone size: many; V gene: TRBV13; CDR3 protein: CASSLGSETQYF; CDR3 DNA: TGTGCCAGCAGCTTAGGATCAGAGACCCAGTACTTC
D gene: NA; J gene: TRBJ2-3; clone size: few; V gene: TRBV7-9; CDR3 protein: CASSLDRIGGDTDTQYF; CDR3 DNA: TGTGCCAGCAGCTTAGACCGCATAGGGGGGGACACAGATACGCAGTATTTT
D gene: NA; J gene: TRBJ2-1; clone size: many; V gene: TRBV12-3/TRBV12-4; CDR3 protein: CASSLIINEQFF; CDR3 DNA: TGTGCCAGCAGCCTCATAATCAATGAGCAGTTCTTC
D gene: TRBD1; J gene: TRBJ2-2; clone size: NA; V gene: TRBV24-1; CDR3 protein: CATSDRTGDRTGELFF; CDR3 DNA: TGTGCCACCAGTGATAGGACAGGGGATAGGACCGGGGAGCTGTTTTTT
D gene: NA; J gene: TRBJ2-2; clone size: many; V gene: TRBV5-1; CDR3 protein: CASSLDRAPGELFF; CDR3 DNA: TGCGCCAGCAGCTTGGACAGGGCCCCCGGGGAGCTGTTTTTT
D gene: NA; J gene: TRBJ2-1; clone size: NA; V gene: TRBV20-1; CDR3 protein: CSATGRYNEQFF; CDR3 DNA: TGCAGTGCCACAGGCCGATACAATGAGCAGTTCTTC
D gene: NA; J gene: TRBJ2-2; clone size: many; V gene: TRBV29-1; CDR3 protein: CSVESGEAGELFF; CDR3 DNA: TGCAGCGTTGAGTCAGGGGAGGCCGGGGAGCTGTTTTTT
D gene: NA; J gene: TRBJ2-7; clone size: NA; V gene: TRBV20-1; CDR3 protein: CSAFAETSYEQYF; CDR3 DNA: TGCAGTGCCTTTGCGGAAACCTCCTACGAGCAGTACTTC
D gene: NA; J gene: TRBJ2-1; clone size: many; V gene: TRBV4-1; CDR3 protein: CASRRDGLINEQFF; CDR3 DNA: TGCGCCAGCAGACGGGACGGACTGATCAATGAGCAGTTCTTC
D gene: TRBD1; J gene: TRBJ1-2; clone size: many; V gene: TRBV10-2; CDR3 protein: CASSMTGMANYGYTF; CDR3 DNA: TGCGCCAGCAGTATGACAGGGATGGCTAACTATGGCTACACCTTC
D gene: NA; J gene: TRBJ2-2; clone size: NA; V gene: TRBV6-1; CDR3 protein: CASRPWGENTGELFF; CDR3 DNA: TGTGCCAGCAGACCATGGGGGGAGAACACCGGGGAGCTGTTTTTT
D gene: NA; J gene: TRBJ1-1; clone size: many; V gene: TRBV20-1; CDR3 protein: CSARGSREHTEAFF; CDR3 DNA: TGCAGTGCTAGAGGGAGCAGGGAACACACTGAAGCTTTCTTT
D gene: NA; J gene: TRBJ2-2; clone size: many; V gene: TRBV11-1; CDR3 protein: CASSPRGGGMIDTGELFF; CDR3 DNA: TGTGCCAGCAGCCCCCGGGGAGGGGGAATGATCGACACCGGGGAGCTGTTTTTT
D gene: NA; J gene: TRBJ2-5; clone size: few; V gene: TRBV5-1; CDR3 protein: CASSLVGRGTETQYF; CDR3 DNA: TGCGCCAGCAGCTTGGTGGGCAGGGGTACAGAGACCCAGTACTTC
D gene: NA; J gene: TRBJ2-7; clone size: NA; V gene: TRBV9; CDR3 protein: CASSVSSESSYEQYF; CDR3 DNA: TGTGCCAGCAGCGTATCGTCAGAAAGCTCCTACGAGCAGTACTTC